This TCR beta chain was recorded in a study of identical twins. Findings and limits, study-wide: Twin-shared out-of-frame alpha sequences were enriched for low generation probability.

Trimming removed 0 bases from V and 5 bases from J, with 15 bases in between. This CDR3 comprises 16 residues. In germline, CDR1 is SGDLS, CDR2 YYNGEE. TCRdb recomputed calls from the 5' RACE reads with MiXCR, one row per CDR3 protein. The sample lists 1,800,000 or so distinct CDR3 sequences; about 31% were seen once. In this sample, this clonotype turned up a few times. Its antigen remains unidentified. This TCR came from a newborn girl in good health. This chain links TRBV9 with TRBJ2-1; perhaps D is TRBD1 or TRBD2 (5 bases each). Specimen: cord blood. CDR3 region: CASSVVGTTVNNEQFF. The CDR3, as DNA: TGTGCCAGCAGCGTAGTGGGGACCACGGTCAACAATGAGCAGTTCTTC. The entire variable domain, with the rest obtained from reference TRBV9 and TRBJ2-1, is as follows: DSGVTQTPKHLITATGQRVTLRCSPRSGDLSVYWYQQSLDQGLQFLIQYYNGEERAKGNILERFSAQQFPDLHSELNLSSLELGDSALYFCASSVVGTTVNNEQFFGPGTRLTVL.